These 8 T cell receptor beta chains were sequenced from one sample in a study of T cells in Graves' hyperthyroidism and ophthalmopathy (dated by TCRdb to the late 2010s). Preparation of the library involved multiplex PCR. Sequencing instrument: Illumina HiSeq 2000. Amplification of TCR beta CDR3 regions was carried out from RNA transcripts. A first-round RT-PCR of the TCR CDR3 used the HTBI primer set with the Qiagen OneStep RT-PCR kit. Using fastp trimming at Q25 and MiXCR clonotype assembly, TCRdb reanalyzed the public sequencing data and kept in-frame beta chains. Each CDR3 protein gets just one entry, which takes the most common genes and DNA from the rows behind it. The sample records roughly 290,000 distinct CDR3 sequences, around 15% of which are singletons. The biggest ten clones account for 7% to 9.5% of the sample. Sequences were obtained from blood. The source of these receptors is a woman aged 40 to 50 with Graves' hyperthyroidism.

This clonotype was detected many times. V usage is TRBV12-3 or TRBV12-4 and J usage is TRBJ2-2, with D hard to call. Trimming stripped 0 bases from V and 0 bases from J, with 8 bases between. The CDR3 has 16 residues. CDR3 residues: CASSLAPGPNTGELFF. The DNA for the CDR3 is TGTGCCAGCAGTTTAGCGCCTGGACCGAACACCGGGGAGCTGTTTTTT.

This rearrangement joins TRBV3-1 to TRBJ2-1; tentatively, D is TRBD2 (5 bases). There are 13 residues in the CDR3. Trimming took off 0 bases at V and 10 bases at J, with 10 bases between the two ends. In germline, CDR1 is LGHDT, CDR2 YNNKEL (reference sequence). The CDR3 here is CASSQDEVAEQFF. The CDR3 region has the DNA TGTGCCAGCAGCCAAGATGAGGTAGCGGAGCAGTTCTTC.

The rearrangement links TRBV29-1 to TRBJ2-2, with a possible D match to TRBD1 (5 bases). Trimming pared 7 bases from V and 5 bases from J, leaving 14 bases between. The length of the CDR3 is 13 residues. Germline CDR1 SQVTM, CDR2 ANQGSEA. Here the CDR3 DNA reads TGCAGCGGAGCCAGGGTTCCGACCGGGGAGCTGTTTTTT. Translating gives CSGARVPTGELFF.

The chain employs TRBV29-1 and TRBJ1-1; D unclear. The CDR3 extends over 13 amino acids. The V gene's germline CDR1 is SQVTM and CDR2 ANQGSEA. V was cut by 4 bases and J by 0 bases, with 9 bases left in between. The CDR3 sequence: CSVVTQLNTEAFF. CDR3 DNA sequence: TGCAGCGTTGTTACCCAGTTGAACACTGAAGCTTTCTTT.

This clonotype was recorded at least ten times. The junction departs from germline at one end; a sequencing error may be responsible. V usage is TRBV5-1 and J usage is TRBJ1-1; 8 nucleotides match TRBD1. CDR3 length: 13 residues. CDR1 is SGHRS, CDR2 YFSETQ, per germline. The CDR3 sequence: CASSLTGGTEAFF. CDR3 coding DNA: TGTGCCAGCAGTTTAACAGGGGGCACTGAAGCTTTCTTT.

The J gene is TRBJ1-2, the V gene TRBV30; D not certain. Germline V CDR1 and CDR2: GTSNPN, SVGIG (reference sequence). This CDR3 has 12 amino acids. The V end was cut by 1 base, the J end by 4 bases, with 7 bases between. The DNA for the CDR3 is TGTGCCTGGAGTGGGGCGGGCTATGGCTACACCTTC. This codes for CAWSGAGYGYTF.

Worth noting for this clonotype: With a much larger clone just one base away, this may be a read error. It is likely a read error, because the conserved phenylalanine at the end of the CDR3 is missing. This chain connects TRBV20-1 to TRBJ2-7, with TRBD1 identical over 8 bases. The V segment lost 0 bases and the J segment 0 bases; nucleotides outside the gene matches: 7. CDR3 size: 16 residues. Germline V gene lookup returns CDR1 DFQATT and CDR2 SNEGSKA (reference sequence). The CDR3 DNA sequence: TGCAGTGCTAGAGATCTAACCGGACAGGGCTCCTACGAGCAGTACCTC. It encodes CSARDLTGQGSYEQYL.

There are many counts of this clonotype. The DNA for the CDR3 is TGTGCCAGCAGTTATTCTTCTTTGGAGACCCAGTACTTC. The encoded protein is CASSYSSLETQYF. The chain is built from TRBV6-1 and TRBJ2-5; D is unclear. The length of the CDR3 is 13 residues. The ends were cut back, 5 bases at V and 5 bases at J, with 12 bases in the middle. The germline V gene encodes CDR1 MNHNS and CDR2 SASEGT.